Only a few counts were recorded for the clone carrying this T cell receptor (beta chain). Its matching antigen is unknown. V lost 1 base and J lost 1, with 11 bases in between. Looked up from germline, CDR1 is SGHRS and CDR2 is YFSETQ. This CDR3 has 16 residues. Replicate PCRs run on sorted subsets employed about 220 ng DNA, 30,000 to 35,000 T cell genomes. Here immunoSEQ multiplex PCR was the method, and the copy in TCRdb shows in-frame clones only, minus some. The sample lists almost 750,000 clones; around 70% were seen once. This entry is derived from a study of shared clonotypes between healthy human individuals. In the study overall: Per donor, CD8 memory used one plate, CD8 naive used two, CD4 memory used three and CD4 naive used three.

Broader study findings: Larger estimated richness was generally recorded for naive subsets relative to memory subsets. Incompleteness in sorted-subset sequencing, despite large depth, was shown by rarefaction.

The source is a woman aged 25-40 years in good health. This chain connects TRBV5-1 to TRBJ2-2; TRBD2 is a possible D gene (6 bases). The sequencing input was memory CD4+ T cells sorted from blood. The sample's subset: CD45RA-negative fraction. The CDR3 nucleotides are TGCGCCAGCAGCTTGACGGCCGGGGGGAACACCGGGGAGCTGTTTTTT. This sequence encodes CASSLTAGGNTGELFF.